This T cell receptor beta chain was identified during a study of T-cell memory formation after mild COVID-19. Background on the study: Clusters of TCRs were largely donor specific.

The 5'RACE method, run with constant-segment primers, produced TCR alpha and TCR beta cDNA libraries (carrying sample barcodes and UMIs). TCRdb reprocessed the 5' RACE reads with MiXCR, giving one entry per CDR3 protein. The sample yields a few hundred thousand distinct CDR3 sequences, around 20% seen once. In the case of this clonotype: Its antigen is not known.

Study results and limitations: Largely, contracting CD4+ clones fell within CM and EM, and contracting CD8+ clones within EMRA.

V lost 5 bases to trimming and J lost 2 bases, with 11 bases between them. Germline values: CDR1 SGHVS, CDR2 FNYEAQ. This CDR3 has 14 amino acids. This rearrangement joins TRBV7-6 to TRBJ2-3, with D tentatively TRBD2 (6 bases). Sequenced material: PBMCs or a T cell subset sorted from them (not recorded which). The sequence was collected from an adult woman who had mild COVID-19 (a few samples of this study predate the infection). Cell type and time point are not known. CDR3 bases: TGTGCCAGCAGCCGCGGGACGGTCACAGATACGCAGTATTTT. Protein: CASSRGTVTDTQYF.